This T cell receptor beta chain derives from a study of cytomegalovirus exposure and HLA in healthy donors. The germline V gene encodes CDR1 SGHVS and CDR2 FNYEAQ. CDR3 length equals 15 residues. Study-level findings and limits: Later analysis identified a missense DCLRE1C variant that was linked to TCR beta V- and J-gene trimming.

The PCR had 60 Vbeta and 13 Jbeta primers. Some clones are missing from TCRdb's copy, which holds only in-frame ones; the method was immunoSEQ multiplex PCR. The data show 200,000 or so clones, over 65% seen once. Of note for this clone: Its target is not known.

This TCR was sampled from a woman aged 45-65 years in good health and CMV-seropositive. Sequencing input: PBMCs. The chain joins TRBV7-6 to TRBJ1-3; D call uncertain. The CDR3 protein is CASGGESPSGNTIYF. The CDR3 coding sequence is TGTGCTAGCGGCGGGGAATCGCCCTCTGGAAACACCATATATTTT.